Below are 30 T cell receptor beta chains sequenced from a single sample in a study of immune evolution from preneoplasia to lung adenocarcinoma. Clones were sequenced by immunoSEQ multiplex PCR, and TCRdb holds only the in-frame ones, with some missing. The sample consists of several thousand clones, just under 80% of them appearing once. The sample comprised FFPE adjacent normal lung tissue. The receptors derive from a person aged 70 to 80 with lung adenocarcinoma.

The chain combines TRBV11-1 with TRBJ1-4; perhaps TRBD1 as D (5 bases). The V gene lost 1 base and the J gene lost 8 bases, with 11 bases spanning the gap. The CDR3 totals 14 residues. Germline assignment: CDR1 SGHAT and CDR2 FQDESV (reference sequence). The DNA for the CDR3 is TGTGCCAGCAGCTTAGGCGGGACCGACGAAAAACTGTTTTTT. This gives the protein CASSLGGTDEKLFF.

This chain links TRBV7-9 with TRBJ2-7; maybe TRBD2 (7 bases). The CDR3 length is 18 residues. Trimming removed 1 base from V and 4 bases from J, with 23 bases in between. Germline V gene sequence: CDR1 SEHNR, CDR2 FQNEAQ (reference sequence). DNA of the CDR3: TGTGCCAGCAGCTTAGGACGTTTGCGCGGGAGAGGGGGATACGAGCAGTACTTC. Its protein is CASSLGRLRGRGGYEQYF.

V and J are TRBV6-5 and TRBJ1-5; no definite D call. Germline V gives CDR1 MNHEY, CDR2 SVGAGI. There are 14 residues in the CDR3. V lost 6 bases to trimming and J lost 4 bases, with 13 bases between them. Here the CDR3 DNA reads TGTGCCAGCAGCCGATCTGATGGGAATCAGCCCCAGCATTTT. It yields the protein CASSRSDGNQPQHF.

The J gene is TRBJ1-1, the V gene TRBV5-1; D might be TRBD1 (5 bases). V was pared by 4 bases and J by 6 bases, with 10 bases between. The CDR3 spans 12 residues. Germline V gene lookup returns CDR1 SGHRS and CDR2 YFSETQ. The CDR3 DNA sequence: TGCGCCAGCAGCCCGGGAGGGGCTGAAGCTTTCTTT. It encodes CASSPGGAEAFF. The whole variable domain, filled in from reference TRBV5-1 and TRBJ1-1, reads KAGVTQTPRYLIKTRGQQVTLSCSPISGHRSVSWYQQTPGQGLQFLFEYFSETQRNKGNFPGRFSGRQFSNSRSEMNVSTLELGDSALYLCASSPGGAEAFFGQGTRLTVV.

The chain couples TRBV9 to TRBJ2-2; D is perhaps TRBD2 (5 bases). Trimming cost V 3 bases and J 4 bases, with 10 bases left between them. CDR1 SGDLS and CDR2 YYNGEE come from the germline V gene. This CDR3 comprises 14 residues. CDR3 sequence: CASSAGYGTGELFF. The DNA for the CDR3 is TGTGCCAGCAGCGCGGGGTATGGCACCGGGGAGCTGTTTTTT.

The rearrangement uses TRBV28 and TRBJ1-5; D is unresolved. This CDR3 spans 14 amino acids. The germline V and J ends were trimmed by 6 bases and 0 bases, with 9 bases remaining between them. Germline V gene sequence: CDR1 MDHEN, CDR2 SYDVKM. For the CDR3, the DNA is TGTGCCAGCAGGCTGCCGGGTAGCAATCAGCCCCAGCATTTT. Amino acid sequence: CASRLPGSNQPQHF.

The chain combines TRBV11-2 with TRBJ2-1; 7 bases align to TRBD2. The CDR3 covers 14 residues. Germline V gene lookup returns CDR1 SGHAT and CDR2 FQNNGV. Germline trimming cut 5 bases from V and 5 bases from J; bases unmatched to any gene: 6. CDR3: CASSQGLADNEQFF. Written as DNA, the CDR3 is TGTGCCAGCAGCCAAGGGCTAGCGGACAATGAGCAGTTCTTC.

The rearrangement joins TRBV5-1 to TRBJ1-4; 7 nucleotides match TRBD1. Germline V gene data show CDR1 as SGHRS and CDR2 as YFSETQ. There are 16 residues in the CDR3. The J segment lost 4 bases and the V segment lost 3 bases, leaving 9 bases of the junction unmatched. Written as DNA, the CDR3 is TGCGCCAGCAGCTGGGGCTCAGGGACAGTTAATGAAAAACTGTTTTTT. Protein: CASSWGSGTVNEKLFF.

The CDR3 is CASSPRATGGSYEQYF. CDR3 nucleotide sequence: TGTGCCAGCAGCCCGCGGGCCACAGGGGGTTCCTACGAGCAGTACTTC. The chain uses TRBV9 and TRBJ2-7, with 8 bases that match TRBD1. V lost 4 bases, J lost 1 base, and 10 bases stayed unmatched. This CDR3 has 16 amino acids. Germline V CDR1 and CDR2: SGDLS, YYNGEE.

J is TRBJ1-5 and V is TRBV7-8; 8 bases map to TRBD1. The germline V gene encodes CDR1 SGHVS and CDR2 FQNEAQ. CDR3 length: 16 amino acids. Trimming took 5 bases from V and 2 from J; bases not matched to a gene: 8. CDR3 DNA sequence: TGTGCCAGCAGCCCAGGGACAGGCGGAGGCAATCAGCCCCAGCATTTT. Translation gives CASSPGTGGGNQPQHF. The complete variable domain, with remaining parts taken from reference TRBV7-8 and TRBJ1-5, reads GAGVSQSPRYKVAKRGQDVALRCDPISGHVSLFWYQQALGQGPEFLTYFQNEAQLDKSGLPSDRFFAERPEGSVSTLKIQRTQQEDSAVYLCASSPGTGGGNQPQHFGDGTRLSIL.

The chain carries TRBV9 and TRBJ1-3; D is undetermined. Trimming cost V 3 bases and J 7 bases, with 11 bases left between them. The germline CDR1 and CDR2 sequences are SGDLS and YYNGEE. The CDR3 is made up of 13 amino acids. The CDR3 region is CASSEGFGNTIYF. In nucleotides, the CDR3 is TGTGCCAGCAGCGAAGGGTTTGGGAACACCATATATTTT.

The rearrangement links TRBV7-8 to TRBJ2-7; D remains unclear. The V gene lost 1 base and the J gene lost 3 bases, with 4 bases spanning the gap. The CDR3 length is 12 residues. CDR1 SGHVS and CDR2 FQNEAQ come from the germline V gene. The CDR3 coding sequence is TGTGCCAGCAGCTTAGTAAACTACGAGCAGTACTTC. Its translation is CASSLVNYEQYF. The variable domain in full, completed from reference TRBV7-8 and TRBJ2-7, reads GAGVSQSPRYKVAKRGQDVALRCDPISGHVSLFWYQQALGQGPEFLTYFQNEAQLDKSGLPSDRFFAERPEGSVSTLKIQRTQQEDSAVYLCASSLVNYEQYFGPGTRLTVT.

The chain links TRBV15 to TRBJ2-3; 10 bases match TRBD2. V dropped 3 bases and J dropped 0; count of bases not matched to a gene: 3. Germline V gene data show CDR1 as LNHNV and CDR2 as YYDKDF (reference sequence). The CDR3 is 16 residues long. The chain's CDR3 is CATSRGLAQSTDTQYF. The CDR3 nucleotides are TGTGCCACCAGCAGGGGACTAGCGCAAAGCACAGATACGCAGTATTTT. Filled out from reference TRBV15 and TRBJ2-3, the complete variable domain reads DAMVIQNPRYQVTQFGKPVTLSCSQTLNHNVMYWYQQKSSQAPKLLFHYYDKDFNNEADTPDNFQSRRPNTSFCFLDIRSPGLGDTAMYLCATSRGLAQSTDTQYFGPGTRLTVL.

The chain links TRBV5-1 to TRBJ2-7; D gene ambiguous. Trimming removed 4 bases at V and 7 bases at J, with 15 bases between. CDR3 length: 13 residues. Germline loops: CDR1 SGHRS, CDR2 YFSETQ. CDR3 sequence: CASSADLRREQYF. Written as DNA, the CDR3 is TGCGCCAGCAGCGCGGACCTCCGACGGGAGCAGTACTTC.

The V call is TRBV28, the J call TRBJ2-3; D perhaps matches TRBD2 (7 bases). V lost 8 bases to trimming and J lost 1 base, with 13 bases between them. Germline CDR1 and CDR2: MDHEN and SYDVKM. The CDR3 runs to 14 residues. CDR3 residues: CASVGGAGTDTQYF. CDR3 bases: TGTGCCAGCGTGGGGGGGGCCGGCACAGATACGCAGTATTTT. The full variable domain, with the rest looked up from reference TRBV28 and TRBJ2-3, is DVKVTQSSRYLVKRTGEKVFLECVQDMDHENMFWYRQDPGLGLRLIYFSYDVKMKEKGDIPEGYSVSREKKERFSLILESASTNQTSMYLCASVGGAGTDTQYFGPGTRLTVL.

This sequence joins TRBV2 and TRBJ1-2; D not certain. V gave up 7 bases and J gave up 7 bases, with 13 bases separating them. Germline CDR1 and CDR2: SNHLY and FYNNEI. This CDR3 contains 12 residues. The CDR3 DNA follows: TGTGCCAGCAAGATAGGGAACGTTGGCTACACCTTC. This sequence encodes CASKIGNVGYTF.

This clone occurred a few times. The V call is TRBV7-3, the J call TRBJ2-3; D remains ambiguous. Germline CDR1 and CDR2: SGHTA and FQGTGA. V was trimmed by 3 bases and J by 4 bases, leaving 14 bases between them. The length of the CDR3 is 15 residues. The CDR3 DNA is TGTGCCAGCAGCTTTTTAGGGTCTAGATCAGATACGCAGTATTTT. This encodes CASSFLGSRSDTQYF.

This clone was seen just once. The chain carries TRBV7-8 and TRBJ2-1; tentatively, D is TRBD1 (6 bases). Trimming cost V 2 bases and J 3 bases, with 14 bases left between them. CDR1 and CDR2 from the germline V gene are SGHVS and FQNEAQ. CDR3 length: 16 amino acids. The CDR3 sequence: CASSLLDRGGYNEQFF. CDR3 in DNA: TGTGCCAGCAGCTTACTCGACAGAGGGGGCTACAATGAGCAGTTCTTC.

The chain combines TRBV9 with TRBJ2-2; D tentatively fits TRBD1 or TRBD2 (5 bases each). CDR1 SGDLS and CDR2 YYNGEE come from the germline V gene. The CDR3 length is 12 residues. The germline V and J ends were trimmed by 5 bases and 6 bases, with 8 bases remaining between them. CDR3 nucleotides: TGTGCCAGCAGGAGGGGCTCCGGGGAGCTGTTTTTT. It encodes CASRRGSGELFF. The variable domain in full, completed from reference TRBV9 and TRBJ2-2, reads DSGVTQTPKHLITATGQRVTLRCSPRSGDLSVYWYQQSLDQGLQFLIQYYNGEERAKGNILERFSAQQFPDLHSELNLSSLELGDSALYFCASRRGSGELFFGEGSRLTVL.

V usage is TRBV7-9 and J usage is TRBJ2-1, with 7 bases aligning to TRBD2. The CDR3 sequence is 16 residues long. Losses at the gene ends were 1 base for V and 6 bases for J; bases not matched to a gene: 9. Germline V gene data show CDR1 as SEHNR and CDR2 as FQNEAQ (reference sequence). The CDR3 region is CASSLETGGSRNEQFF. The CDR3 region has the DNA TGTGCCAGCAGCTTAGAAACTGGCGGGAGCCGCAATGAGCAGTTCTTC. Full variable domain (rest looked up from reference TRBV7-9 and TRBJ2-1): DTGVSQNPRHKITKRGQNVTFRCDPISEHNRLYWYRQTLGQGPEFLTYFQNEAQLEKSRLLSDRFSAERPKGSFSTLEIQRTEQGDSAMYLCASSLETGGSRNEQFFGPGTRLTVL.

This chain joins TRBV18 and TRBJ1-2, with D unclear. This CDR3 region has 10 residues. Trimming removed 7 bases at V and 4 bases at J, with 4 bases between. Germline V gene lookup returns CDR1 KGHSH and CDR2 LQKENI. The DNA of the CDR3 is TGTGCCAGCTTCCTCTATGGCTACACCTTC. Translated: CASFLYGYTF. Complete variable domain (other parts from reference TRBV18 and TRBJ1-2): NAGVMQNPRHLVRRRGQEARLRCSPMKGHSHVYWYRQLPEEGLKFMVYLQKENIIDESGMPKERFSAEFPKEGPSILRIQQVVRGDSAAYFCASFLYGYTFGSGTRLTVV.

The V and J genes are TRBV6-5 and TRBJ2-3, with TRBD2 as a possible D gene (6 bases). CDR1 and CDR2 from the germline V gene are MNHEY and SVGAGI. The V end was cut by 4 bases, the J end by 2 bases, with 7 bases between. There are 13 residues in the CDR3. CDR3 loop: CASSLGLTDTQYF. The CDR3 region has the DNA TGTGCCAGCAGTTTGGGACTCACAGATACGCAGTATTTT.

This clone showed up just a few times. The genes are TRBV5-4 and TRBJ2-2; no firm D call. This CDR3 region has 13 residues. Trimming shortened V by 3 bases and J by 5 bases, and 8 bases separated the two germline ends. From germline, CDR1 is SGHNT and CDR2 YYREEE (reference sequence). CDR3 DNA: TGTGCCAGCAGCTCACAGAGGACCGGGGAGCTGTTTTTT. Translating it yields CASSSQRTGELFF. Variable domain in full (rest from reference TRBV5-4 and TRBJ2-2): ETGVTQSPTHLIKTRGQQVTLRCSSQSGHNTVSWYQQALGQGPQFIFQYYREEENGRGNFPPRFSGLQFPNYSSELNVNALELDDSALYLCASSSQRTGELFFGEGSRLTVL.

This clone was observed a single time. V usage is TRBV5-1 and J usage is TRBJ1-2, with D hard to call. Germline V gene lookup returns CDR1 SGHRS and CDR2 YFSETQ. This CDR3 is 15 amino acids long. V lost 4 bases and J lost 6, with 19 bases in between. The CDR3 sequence is CASSPGTPGMDGYTF. The CDR3, as DNA: TGCGCCAGCAGCCCGGGCACTCCAGGAATGGATGGCTACACCTTC.

CDR3: CAWKGKGQTGYTF. The DNA of the CDR3 is TGTGCCTGGAAAGGGAAGGGACAGACCGGCTACACCTTC. V gene TRBV30 combines with J gene TRBJ1-2; 7 nucleotides align to TRBD1. The length of the CDR3 is 13 residues. Germline values: CDR1 GTSNPN, CDR2 SVGIG (reference sequence). V shed 4 bases, J shed 8 bases, and the junction held 10 bases outside the gene matches.

The rearrangement joins TRBV10-1 to TRBJ1-1; D not resolved. This CDR3 region has 13 residues. V was clipped by 0 bases and J by 11 bases, with 13 bases between them. CDR1 and CDR2 from the germline V gene are WNHNN and SYGVQD (reference sequence). CDR3 sequence reads: CASSESVAVEAFF. The CDR3 nucleotides are TGCGCCAGCAGTGAGTCGGTCGCGGTGGAGGCTTTCTTT.

The V and J genes are TRBV9 and TRBJ2-7; 7 nucleotides match TRBD2. V lost 3 bases to trimming and J lost 2 bases; unmatched junction nucleotides: 14. The germline CDR1 and CDR2 sequences are SGDLS and YYNGEE. CDR3 length: 17 residues. CDR3 amino acids: CASSAQSRASGTYEQYF. The CDR3 nucleotides are TGTGCCAGCAGCGCCCAGTCTCGGGCTAGCGGCACCTACGAGCAGTACTTC.

The chain recombines TRBV5-4 with TRBJ1-4; D unclear. The CDR3 is 14 amino acids. Trimming stripped 0 bases from V and 7 bases from J, with 10 bases between. Germline V gene lookup returns CDR1 SGHNT and CDR2 YYREEE (reference sequence). Here the CDR3 reads CASSLGGSSEKLFF. For the CDR3, the DNA is TGTGCCAGCAGCTTGGGAGGGTCTAGTGAAAAACTGTTTTTT.

This clone showed up just a few times. The chain joins TRBV6-5 to TRBJ2-7; possible D gene TRBD1, 6 bases. This CDR3 contains 13 residues. Looked up from germline, CDR1 is MNHEY and CDR2 is SVGAGI. Trimming pared 7 bases from V and 6 bases from J, leaving 16 bases between. The CDR3 protein is CASTPLTGREQYF. CDR3 bases: TGTGCCAGCACCCCCCTGACAGGTCGCGAGCAGTACTTC.

This chain joins TRBV5-4 and TRBJ1-2, with D possibly matching TRBD1 (5 bases). V was shortened by 4 bases and J by 0 bases, with 7 bases between the two germline ends. The CDR3 has 13 residues. Germline-derived CDR1 and CDR2 are SGHNT and YYREEE (reference sequence). CDR3 sequence: CASSLTANYGYTF. The CDR3 DNA sequence: TGTGCCAGCAGCCTGACAGCTAACTATGGCTACACCTTC.